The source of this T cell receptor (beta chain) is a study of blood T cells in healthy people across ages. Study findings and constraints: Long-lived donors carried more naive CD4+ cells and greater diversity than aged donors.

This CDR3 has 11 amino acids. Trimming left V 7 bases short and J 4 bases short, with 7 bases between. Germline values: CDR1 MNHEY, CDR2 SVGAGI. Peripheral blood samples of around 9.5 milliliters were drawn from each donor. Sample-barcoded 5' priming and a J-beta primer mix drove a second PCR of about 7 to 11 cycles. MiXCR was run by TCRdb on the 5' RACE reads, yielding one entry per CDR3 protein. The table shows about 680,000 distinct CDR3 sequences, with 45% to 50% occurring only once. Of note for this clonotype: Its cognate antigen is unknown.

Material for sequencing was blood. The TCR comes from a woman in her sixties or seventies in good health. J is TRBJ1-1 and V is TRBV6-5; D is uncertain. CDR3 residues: CASTLGTEAFF. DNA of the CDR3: TGTGCCAGCACCTTGGGCACTGAAGCTTTCTTT.